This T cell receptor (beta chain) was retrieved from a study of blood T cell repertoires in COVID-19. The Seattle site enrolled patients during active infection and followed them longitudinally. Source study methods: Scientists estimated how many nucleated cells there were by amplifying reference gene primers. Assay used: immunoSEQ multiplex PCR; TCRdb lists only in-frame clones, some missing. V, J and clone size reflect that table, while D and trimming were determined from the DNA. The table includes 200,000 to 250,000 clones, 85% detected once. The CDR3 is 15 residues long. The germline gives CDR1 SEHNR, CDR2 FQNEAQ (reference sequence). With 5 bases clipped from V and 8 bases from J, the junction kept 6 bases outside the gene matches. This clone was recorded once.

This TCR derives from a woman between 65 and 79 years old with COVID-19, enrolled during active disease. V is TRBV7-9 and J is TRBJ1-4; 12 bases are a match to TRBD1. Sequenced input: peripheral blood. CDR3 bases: TGTGCCAGCAGCCCGGGGACAGGGGGCCGGGAAAAACTGTTTTTT. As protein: CASSPGTGGREKLFF. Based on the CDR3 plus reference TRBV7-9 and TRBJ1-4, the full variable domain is DTGVSQNPRHKITKRGQNVTFRCDPISEHNRLYWYRQTLGQGPEFLTYFQNEAQLEKSRLLSDRFSAERPKGSFSTLEIQRTEQGDSAMYLCASSPGTGGREKLFFGSGTQLSVL.